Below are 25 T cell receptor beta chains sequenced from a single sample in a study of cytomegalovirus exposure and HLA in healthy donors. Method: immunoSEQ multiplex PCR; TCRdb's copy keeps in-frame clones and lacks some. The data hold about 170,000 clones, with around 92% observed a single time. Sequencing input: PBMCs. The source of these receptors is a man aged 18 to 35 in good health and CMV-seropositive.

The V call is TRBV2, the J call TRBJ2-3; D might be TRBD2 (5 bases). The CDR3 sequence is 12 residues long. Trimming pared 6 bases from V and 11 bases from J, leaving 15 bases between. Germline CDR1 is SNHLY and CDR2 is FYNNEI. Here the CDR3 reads CASSPASGLQYF. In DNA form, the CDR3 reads TGTGCCAGCAGCCCGGCAAGCGGACTGCAGTATTTT.

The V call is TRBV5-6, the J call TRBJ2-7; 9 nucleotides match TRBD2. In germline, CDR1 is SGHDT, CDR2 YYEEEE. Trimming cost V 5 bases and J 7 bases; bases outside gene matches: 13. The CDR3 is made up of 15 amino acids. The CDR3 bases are TGTGCCAGCAGGGGTAGCGGGAGACCCACTCGGGAGCAGTACTTC. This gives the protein CASRGSGRPTREQYF.

The CDR3 region is CASSSDSGYTF. The CDR3 bases are TGTGCCAGCAGTTCCGACAGTGGCTACACCTTC. The chain links TRBV28 to TRBJ1-2; possibly TRBD1 for D (5 bases). The CDR3 sequence is 11 residues long. Per germline, CDR1 MDHEN and CDR2 SYDVKM. Trimming removed 4 bases at V and 7 bases at J, with 7 bases between.

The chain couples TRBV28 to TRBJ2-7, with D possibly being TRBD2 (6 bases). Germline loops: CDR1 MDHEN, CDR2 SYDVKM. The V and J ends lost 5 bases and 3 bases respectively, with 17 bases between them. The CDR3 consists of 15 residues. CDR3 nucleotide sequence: TGTGCCAGCAGTGCACCGGGACTCCTCCACTACGAGCAGTACTTC. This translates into CASSAPGLLHYEQYF. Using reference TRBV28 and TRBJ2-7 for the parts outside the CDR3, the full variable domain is DVKVTQSSRYLVKRTGEKVFLECVQDMDHENMFWYRQDPGLGLRLIYFSYDVKMKEKGDIPEGYSVSREKKERFSLILESASTNQTSMYLCASSAPGLLHYEQYFGPGTRLTVT.

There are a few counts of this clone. The CDR3 protein is CATMEAGLTDTQYF. The CDR3 DNA reads TGTGCCACCATGGAAGCGGGGCTCACAGATACGCAGTATTTT. The chain combines TRBV15 with TRBJ2-3; 7 bases align to TRBD2. The germline V gene has CDR1 LNHNV and CDR2 YYDKDF (reference sequence). The CDR3 totals 14 residues. V lost 7 bases and J lost 2; bases outside the gene matches: 6.

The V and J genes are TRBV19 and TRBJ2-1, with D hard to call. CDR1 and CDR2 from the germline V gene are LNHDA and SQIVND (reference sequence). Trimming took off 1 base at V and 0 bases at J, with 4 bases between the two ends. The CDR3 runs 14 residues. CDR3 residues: CASSIGGSYNEQFF. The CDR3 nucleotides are TGTGCCAGTAGTATAGGCGGCTCCTACAATGAGCAGTTCTTC.

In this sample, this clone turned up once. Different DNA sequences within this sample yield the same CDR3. In DNA, the CDR3 is TGTGCCAGCAGTTCCGGGACAGGGCATCAGCCCCAGCATTTT. Protein product: CASSSGTGHQPQHF. This chain connects TRBV28 to TRBJ1-5, with 9 bases identical to TRBD1. V shed 4 bases and J 5 bases; nucleotides not matched to a gene: 3. In germline, CDR1 is MDHEN, CDR2 SYDVKM. This CDR3 has 14 amino acids.

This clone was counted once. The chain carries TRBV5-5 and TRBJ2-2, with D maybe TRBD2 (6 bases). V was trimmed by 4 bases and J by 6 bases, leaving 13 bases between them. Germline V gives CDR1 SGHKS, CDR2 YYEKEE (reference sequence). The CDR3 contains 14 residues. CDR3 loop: CASSRGLPAGELFF. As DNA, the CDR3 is TGTGCCAGCAGCCGGGGACTCCCCGCCGGGGAGCTGTTTTTT.

The CDR3 region is CASSLAAGVKDTQYF. DNA of the CDR3: TGTGCCAGCAGCTTAGCGGCGGGAGTAAAAGATACGCAGTATTTT. This chain uses TRBV7-6 with TRBJ2-3, with 7 bases identical to TRBD2. Per the germline V gene, CDR1 is SGHVS and CDR2 is FNYEAQ. V shed 0 bases and J 5 bases; nucleotides not matched to a gene: 5. This CDR3 comprises 15 residues.

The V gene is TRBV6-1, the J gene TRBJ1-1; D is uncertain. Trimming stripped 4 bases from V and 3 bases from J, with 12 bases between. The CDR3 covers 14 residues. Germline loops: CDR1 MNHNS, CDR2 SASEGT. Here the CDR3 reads CASSAEFPDTEAFF. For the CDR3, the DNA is TGTGCCAGCAGTGCCGAATTTCCGGACACTGAAGCTTTCTTT.

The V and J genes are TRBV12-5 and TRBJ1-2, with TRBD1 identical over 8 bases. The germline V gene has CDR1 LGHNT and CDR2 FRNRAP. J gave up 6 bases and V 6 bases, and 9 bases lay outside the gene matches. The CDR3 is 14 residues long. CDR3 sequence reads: CASGPGQGSNGYTF. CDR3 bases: TGTGCTAGTGGCCCCGGACAGGGTTCCAATGGCTACACCTTC. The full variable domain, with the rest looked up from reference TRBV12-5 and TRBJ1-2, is DARVTQTPRHKVTEMGQEVTMRCQPILGHNTVFWYRQTMMQGLELLAYFRNRAPLDDSGMPKDRFSAEMPDATLATLKIQPSEPRDSAVYFCASGPGQGSNGYTFGSGTRLTVV.

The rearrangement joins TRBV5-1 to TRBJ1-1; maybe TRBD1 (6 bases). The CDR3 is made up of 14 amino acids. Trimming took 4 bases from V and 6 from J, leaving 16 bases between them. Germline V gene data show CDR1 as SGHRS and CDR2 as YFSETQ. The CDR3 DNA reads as TGCGCCAGCAGCGTATATTCAGGGGCCCCTGAAGCTTTCTTT. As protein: CASSVYSGAPEAFF.

Here the CDR3 reads CASRTGFTGELFF. CDR3 DNA sequence: TGTGCCTCCCGGACAGGGTTCACCGGGGAGCTGTTTTTT. The chain has TRBV2 and TRBJ2-2; 8 bases line up with TRBD1. Germline CDR1 reads SNHLY; CDR2 reads FYNNEI. This CDR3 has 13 amino acids. V was clipped by 11 bases and J by 4 bases; unmatched bases: 6.

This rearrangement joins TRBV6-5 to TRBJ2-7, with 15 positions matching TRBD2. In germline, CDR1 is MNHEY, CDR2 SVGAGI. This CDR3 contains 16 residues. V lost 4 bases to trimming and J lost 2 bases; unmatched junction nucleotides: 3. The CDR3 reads CASSSRTSGRAYEQYF. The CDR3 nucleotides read TGTGCCAGCAGTTCCCGGACTAGCGGGAGGGCCTACGAGCAGTACTTC.

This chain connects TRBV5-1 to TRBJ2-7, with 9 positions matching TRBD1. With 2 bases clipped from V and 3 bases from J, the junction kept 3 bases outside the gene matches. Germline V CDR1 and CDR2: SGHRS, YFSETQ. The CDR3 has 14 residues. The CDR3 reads CASSFTGGDYEQYF. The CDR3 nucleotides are TGCGCCAGCAGCTTTACAGGGGGCGACTACGAGCAGTACTTC.

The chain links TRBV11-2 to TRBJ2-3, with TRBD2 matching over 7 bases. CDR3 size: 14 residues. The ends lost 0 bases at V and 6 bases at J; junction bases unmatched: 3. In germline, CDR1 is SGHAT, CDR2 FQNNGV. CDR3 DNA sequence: TGTGCCAGCAGCTTAGAGGGGGGAGGGGATACGCAGTATTTT. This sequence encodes CASSLEGGGDTQYF.

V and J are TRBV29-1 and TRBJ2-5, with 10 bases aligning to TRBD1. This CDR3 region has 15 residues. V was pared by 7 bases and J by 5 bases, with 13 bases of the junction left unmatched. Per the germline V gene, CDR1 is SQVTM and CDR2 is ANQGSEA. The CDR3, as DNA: TGCAGCGCTCAACGCCGACAGGGGGCGTTTGAGACCCAGTACTTC. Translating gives CSAQRRQGAFETQYF.

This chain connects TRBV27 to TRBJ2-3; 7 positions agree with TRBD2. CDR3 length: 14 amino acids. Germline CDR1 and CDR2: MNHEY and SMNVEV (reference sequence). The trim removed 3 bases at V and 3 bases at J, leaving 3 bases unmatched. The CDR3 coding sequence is TGTGCCAGCAGTTTGCGGGAGCGGACAGATACGCAGTATTTT. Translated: CASSLRERTDTQYF.

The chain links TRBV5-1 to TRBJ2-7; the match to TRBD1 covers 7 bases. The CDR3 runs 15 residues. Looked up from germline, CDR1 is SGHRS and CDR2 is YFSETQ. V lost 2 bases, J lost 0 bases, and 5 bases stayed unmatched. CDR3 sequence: CASSFYPGGSYEQYF. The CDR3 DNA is TGCGCCAGCAGCTTTTACCCAGGGGGCTCCTACGAGCAGTACTTC.

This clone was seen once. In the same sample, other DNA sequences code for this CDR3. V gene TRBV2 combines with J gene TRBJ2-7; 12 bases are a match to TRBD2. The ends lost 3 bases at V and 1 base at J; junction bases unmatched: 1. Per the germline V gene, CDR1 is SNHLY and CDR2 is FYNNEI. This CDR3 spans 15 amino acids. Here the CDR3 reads CASSEGTSGSYEQYF. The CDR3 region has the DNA TGTGCCAGCAGTGAGGGGACTAGCGGGTCCTACGAGCAGTACTTC.

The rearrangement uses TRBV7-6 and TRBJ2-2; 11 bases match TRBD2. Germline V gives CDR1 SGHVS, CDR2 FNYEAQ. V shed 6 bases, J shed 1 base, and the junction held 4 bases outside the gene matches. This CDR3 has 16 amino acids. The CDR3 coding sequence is TGTGCCAGCAGACCAACTAGCGGGGGGAACACCGGGGAGCTGTTTTTT. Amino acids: CASRPTSGGNTGELFF.

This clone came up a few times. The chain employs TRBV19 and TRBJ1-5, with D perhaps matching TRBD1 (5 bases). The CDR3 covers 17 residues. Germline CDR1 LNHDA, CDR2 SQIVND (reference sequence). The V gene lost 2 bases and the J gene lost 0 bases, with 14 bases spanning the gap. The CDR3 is CASSINGGAYSNQPQHF. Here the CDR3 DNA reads TGTGCCAGTAGTATAAACGGAGGGGCCTATAGCAATCAGCCCCAGCATTTT.

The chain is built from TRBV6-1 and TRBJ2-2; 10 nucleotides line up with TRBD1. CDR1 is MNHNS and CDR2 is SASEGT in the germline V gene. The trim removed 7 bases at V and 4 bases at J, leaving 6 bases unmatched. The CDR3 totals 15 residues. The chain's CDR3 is CASMGTGVGTGELFF. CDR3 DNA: TGTGCCAGCATGGGGACAGGGGTGGGCACCGGGGAGCTGTTTTTT.

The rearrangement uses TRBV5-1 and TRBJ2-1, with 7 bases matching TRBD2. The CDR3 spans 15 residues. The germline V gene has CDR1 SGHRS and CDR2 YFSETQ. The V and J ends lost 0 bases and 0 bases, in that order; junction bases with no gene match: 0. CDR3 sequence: CASSLGGGSYNEQFF. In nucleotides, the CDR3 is TGCGCCAGCAGCTTGGGCGGGGGCTCCTACAATGAGCAGTTCTTC.

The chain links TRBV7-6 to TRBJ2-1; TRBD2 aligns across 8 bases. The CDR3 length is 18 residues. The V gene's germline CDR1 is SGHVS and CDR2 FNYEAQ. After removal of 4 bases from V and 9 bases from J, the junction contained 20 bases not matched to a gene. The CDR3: CASSSPGGVKGKDSEQFF. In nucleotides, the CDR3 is TGTGCCAGCAGCTCCCCGGGGGGGGTAAAAGGGAAGGATAGTGAGCAGTTCTTC.